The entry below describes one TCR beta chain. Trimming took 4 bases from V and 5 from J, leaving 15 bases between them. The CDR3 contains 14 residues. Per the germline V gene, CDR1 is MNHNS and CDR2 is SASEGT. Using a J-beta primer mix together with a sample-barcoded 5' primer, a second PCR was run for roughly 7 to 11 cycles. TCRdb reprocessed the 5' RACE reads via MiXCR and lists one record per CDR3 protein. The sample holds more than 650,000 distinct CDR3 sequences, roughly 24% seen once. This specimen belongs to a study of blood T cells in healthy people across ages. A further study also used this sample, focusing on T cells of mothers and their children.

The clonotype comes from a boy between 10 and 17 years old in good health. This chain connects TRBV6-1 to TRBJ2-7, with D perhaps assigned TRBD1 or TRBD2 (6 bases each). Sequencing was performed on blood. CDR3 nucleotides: TGTGCCAGCAGTGGTGGAGGGGGGAACGACGAGCAGTACTTC. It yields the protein CASSGGGGNDEQYF.